This TCR beta chain was identified in a study of T cell responses to AZD1222 COVID-19 vaccine. General study points: Clonal diversity was possibly underestimated; the donors were predominantly white British and more often female. There were vaccine-associated CD4 TCRs across spike, dominant at 160-218 and 743-854.

V dropped 6 bases and J dropped 8; count of bases not matched to a gene: 11. Germline V gene lookup returns CDR1 MNHEY and CDR2 SVGAGI. This CDR3 has 14 residues. Libraries were prepared by immunoSEQ multiplex PCR; TCRdb keeps only in-frame clonotypes and omits some of them. This repertoire shows about 120,000 clones, approximately 88% found once; its top ten account for roughly 5.4%. As to this clone: Its target is unknown.

The input for sequencing was peripheral blood, taken on day 0 of AZD1222 vaccination. The TCR originated in an adult in good health. V usage is TRBV6-5 and J usage is TRBJ1-2; 8 positions match TRBD1. In DNA form, the CDR3 reads TGTGCCAGCAGAGATGTCCAGGGGGCGTGGGGCTACACCTTC. Encoded protein: CASRDVQGAWGYTF.